This TCR beta chain is drawn from a study of radiation and T cells in renal cell carcinoma. Study background: Nephrectomy followed 15 Gy stereotactic body radiation by 4 weeks.

Whole-study findings and limits: Without pretreatment biopsies, baseline tumor clonotype presence was undetermined. From baseline, blood top tumor clonotypes peaked at 2 weeks post-radiation.

TCRdb's table, derived via immunoSEQ multiplex PCR, lists solely in-frame clones and lacks some. Seen here are roughly 60,000 clones, around 76% observed once, and the top ten hold 6.5% to 8%. Concerning this clone: The target antigen is unknown.

Time point of the sample: blood 2 weeks post-SBRT. Treatment: 15 Gy SBRT to primary tumor, nephrectomy 4 weeks later. Serial blood draws occurred at baseline and 2 and 4 weeks post-SBRT. Trimming stripped 0 bases from V and 2 bases from J, with 2 bases between. CDR1 is KGHSH and CDR2 is LQKENI in the germline V gene. The length of the CDR3 is 13 residues. The chain couples TRBV18 to TRBJ2-1; no clear D. The starting material was blood, obtained from a patient whose treatment included radiotherapy and nephrectomy. The sequence derives from a man aged 60 to 75 with renal cell carcinoma. The CDR3 sequence is CASSPPTYNEQFF. The CDR3 region has the DNA TGTGCCAGCTCACCACCCACCTACAATGAGCAGTTCTTC.